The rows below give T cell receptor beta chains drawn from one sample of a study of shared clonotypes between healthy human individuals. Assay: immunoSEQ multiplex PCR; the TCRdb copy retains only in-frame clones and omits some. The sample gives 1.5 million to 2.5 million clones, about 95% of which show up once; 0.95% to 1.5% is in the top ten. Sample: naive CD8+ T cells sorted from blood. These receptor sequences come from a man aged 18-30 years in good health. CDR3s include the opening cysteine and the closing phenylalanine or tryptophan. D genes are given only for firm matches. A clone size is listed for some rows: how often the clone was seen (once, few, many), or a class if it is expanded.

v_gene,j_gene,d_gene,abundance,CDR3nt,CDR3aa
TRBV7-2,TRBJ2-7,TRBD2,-,TGTGCCAGCAGCCTCGGACTAGCGGGGAGCTCCTACGAGCAGTACTTC,CASSLGLAGSSYEQYF
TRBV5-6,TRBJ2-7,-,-,TGTGCCAGCAGCTTTGAAGCGGGTAGCCACGAGCAGTACTTC,CASSFEAGSHEQYF
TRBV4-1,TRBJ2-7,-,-,TGCGCCAGCAGCCAAGAGTTGCCCACGGCCTACGAGCAGTACTTC,CASSQELPTAYEQYF
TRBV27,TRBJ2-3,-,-,TGTGCCAGCAAGGTATTCCGGAGCACAGATACGCAGTATTTT,CASKVFRSTDTQYF
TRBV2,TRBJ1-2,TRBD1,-,TGTGCCAGCAGTGAATTTCAGGGGGTTTACGATGGCTACACCTTC,CASSEFQGVYDGYTF
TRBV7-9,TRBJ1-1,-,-,TGTGCCAGCAGCTTACCGATGAACACTGAAGCTTTCTTT,CASSLPMNTEAFF
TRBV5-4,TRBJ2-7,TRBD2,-,TGTGCCAGCAGCTTGGCTAGCGGGAGAGGTAGCACCTACGAGCAGTACTTC,CASSLASGRGSTYEQYF
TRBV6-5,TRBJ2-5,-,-,TGTGCCAGCAGTTACGGAGTTTGGGAGACCCAGTACTTC,CASSYGVWETQYF
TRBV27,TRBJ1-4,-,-,TGTGCCAGCAGTTTATCTTCAACTAATGAAAAACTGTTTTTT,CASSLSSTNEKLFF
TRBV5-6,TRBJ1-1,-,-,TGTGCCAGCAGCTTGGAGTCGGATTATATGAACACTGAAGCTTTCTTT,CASSLESDYMNTEAFF
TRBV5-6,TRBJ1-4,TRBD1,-,TGTGCCAGCAGCTCTCCGACAGGGGGTAATGAAAAACTGTTTTTT,CASSSPTGGNEKLFF
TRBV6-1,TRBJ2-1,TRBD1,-,TGTGCCAGCAGCGAGGACAGGTCCTCCTACAATGAGCAGTTCTTC,CASSEDRSSYNEQFF
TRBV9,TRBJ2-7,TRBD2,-,TGTGCCAGCAGCCCGGGGGGGGAAGGACACGAGCAGTACTTC,CASSPGGEGHEQYF
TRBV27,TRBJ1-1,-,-,TGTGCCAGCAGACTTTGGGGGACGCCTGAAGCTTTCTTT,CASRLWGTPEAFF
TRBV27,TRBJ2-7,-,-,TGTGCCAGCAGTTTCTCTAGTTCCCCCTACGAGCAGTACTTC,CASSFSSSPYEQYF
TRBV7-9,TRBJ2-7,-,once,TGTGCCAGCAGCCCCTCCGGGGGCGCCTACGAGCAGTACTTC,CASSPSGGAYEQYF
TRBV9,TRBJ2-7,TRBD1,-,TGTGCCAGCAGCGTAGCGGGACAGGGAATTGGAAACGAGCAGTACTTC,CASSVAGQGIGNEQYF
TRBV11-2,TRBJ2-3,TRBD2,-,TGTGCCAGCACCATAGCGGGAGGGTCAGATACGCAGTATTTT,CASTIAGGSDTQYF
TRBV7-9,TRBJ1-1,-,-,TGTGCCAGCAGCTTAAATCTTGGGGGGAACACTGAAGCTTTCTTT,CASSLNLGGNTEAFF
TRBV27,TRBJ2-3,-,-,TGTGCCAGCAGTTTGGGTGGTACAGATACGCAGTATTTT,CASSLGGTDTQYF
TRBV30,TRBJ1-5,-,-,TGTGCCTGGAACCAGGGCCTCAGCAATCAGCCCCAGCATTTT,CAWNQGLSNQPQHF
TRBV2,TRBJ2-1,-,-,TGTGCCAGCATCGGCTCCTACAATGAGCAGTTCTTC,CASIGSYNEQFF
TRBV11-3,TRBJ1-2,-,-,TGTGCCAGCAGCCCCACCCCGACAGGAGGGGACTATGGCTACACCTTC,CASSPTPTGGDYGYTF
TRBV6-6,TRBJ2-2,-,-,TGTGCCAGCTCCTATATAGCGTGGGAGCTGTTTTTT,CASSYIAWELFF
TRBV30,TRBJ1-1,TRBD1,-,TGTGCCTGGAGCAATTCAGGGGGCACTGAAGCTTTCTTT,CAWSNSGGTEAFF
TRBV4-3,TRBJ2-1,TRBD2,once,TGCGCCAGCAGCCAGTTAGCGGGAGGGAGGGGCAATGAGCAGTTCTTC,CASSQLAGGRGNEQFF
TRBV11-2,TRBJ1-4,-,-,TGTGCCAGCAGCTTAGAGGCAGGGAGGCACGAAAAACTGTTTTTT,CASSLEAGRHEKLFF
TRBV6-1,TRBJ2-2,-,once,TGTGCCAGCAGTGCCTTGGCGGAGGTGCAGGCCGGGGAGCTGTTTTTT,CASSALAEVQAGELFF
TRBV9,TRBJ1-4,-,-,TGTGCCAGCAGCGTAGGTTGGGGTTCAACTAATGAAAAACTGTTTTTT,CASSVGWGSTNEKLFF
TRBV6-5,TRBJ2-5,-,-,TGTGCCAGCACCGACCAAGAGACCCAGTACTTC,CASTDQETQYF
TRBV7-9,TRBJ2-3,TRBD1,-,TGTGCCAGCAGCCCGAGCGGACAGGGGATGGGGCAGTATTTT,CASSPSGQGMGQYF
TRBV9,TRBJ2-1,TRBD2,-,TGTGCCAGCAGCGTAGCTGCGGGGGGGCCTGACAGGAATGAGCAGTTCTTC,CASSVAAGGPDRNEQFF
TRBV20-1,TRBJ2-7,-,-,TGCAGTGCTAGGCGCGGCTACGAGCAGTACTTC,CSARRGYEQYF
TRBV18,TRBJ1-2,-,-,TGTGCCAGCTCGACCCGGGACACCGCTAACTATGGCTACACCTTC,CASSTRDTANYGYTF
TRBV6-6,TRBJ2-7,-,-,TGTGCCAGCAGTACAGCGCTCTCCTACGAGCAGTACTTC,CASSTALSYEQYF
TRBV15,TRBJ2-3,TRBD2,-,TGTGCCACCAGCAGAGACTATAGCGGGGGAAGCACAGATACGCAGTATTTT,CATSRDYSGGSTDTQYF
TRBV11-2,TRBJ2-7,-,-,TGTGCCAGCAGCTCGACTACGGTCTACGAGCAGTACTTC,CASSSTTVYEQYF
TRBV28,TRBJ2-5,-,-,TGTGCCAGCATCTTGGGGGGGGCAGAGACCCAGTACTTC,CASILGGAETQYF
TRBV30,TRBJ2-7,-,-,TGTGCCTGGAGGCTACGGGACACACCACCCCAGTGGGAGCAGTACTTC,CAWRLRDTPPQWEQYF
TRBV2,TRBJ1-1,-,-,TGTGCCAGCACTAGATCGACAGGGAACACTGAAGCTTTCTTT,CASTRSTGNTEAFF
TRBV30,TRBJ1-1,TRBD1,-,TGTGCCGGGTCGACAGGGCTCGAAGCTTTCTTT,CAGSTGLEAFF
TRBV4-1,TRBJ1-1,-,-,TGCGCCAGCAGCCAAGTTCTAAACAGGAACACTGAAGCTTTCTTT,CASSQVLNRNTEAFF
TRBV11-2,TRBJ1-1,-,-,TGTGCCAGCAGCTTAGAGGCCTCCGTTGAAGCTTTCTTT,CASSLEASVEAFF